What follows describes a single TCR beta chain. The CDR3 length is 18 residues. Trimming pared 1 base from V and 0 bases from J, leaving 13 bases between. Germline CDR1 MNHNS, CDR2 SASEGT. This specimen comes from a study of shared clonotypes between healthy human individuals. Measured with immunoSEQ multiplex PCR; TCRdb has only the in-frame clones, and not every one. This sample carries roughly 2.6 million clones, just over 90% of them seen once, and the ten largest clones take 0.13% to 0.15%. This clonotype was obtained from a man aged 18 to 30 in good health. The chain combines TRBV6-1 with TRBJ1-6; unclear D gene. What was sequenced was naive CD4+ T cells sorted from blood. The subset: CD45RA+ positively selected. CDR3 DNA: TGTGCCAGCAGTGAAGATGCGGCGGGGAGCTCCTATAATTCACCCCTCCACTTT. Amino acids: CASSEDAAGSSYNSPLHF.